This T cell receptor beta chain was profiled in a study of sequential checkpoint blockade in melanoma. The treatment here: randomized to nivolumab then ipilimumab (arm A) or the reverse (arm B). Germline CDR1 reads LNHDA; CDR2 reads SQIVND (reference sequence). V was pared by 6 bases and J by 4 bases, with 20 bases between. The CDR3 has 16 residues. This clone was observed a handful of times. The assay was immunoSEQ multiplex PCR, and TCRdb's table has in-frame clones only and misses some. This repertoire shows 8,000 to 10,000 clones, roughly 23% found once; its top ten account for 13% to 15%. Sample: tumor tissue (inferred from file names), taken from a patient given nivolumab and ipilimumab in sequence. This rearrangement joins TRBV19 to TRBJ2-3; possibly TRBD1 or TRBD2 for D (7 bases each). This TCR derives from a human donor with melanoma. The CDR3 sequence: CASSHQGGQAPDTQYF. DNA for the CDR3: TGTGCCAGTAGCCATCAGGGGGGGCAGGCCCCAGATACGCAGTATTTT.